A single sample gave rise to the 7 T cell receptor beta chains below, sequenced in a study of early T cells in non-severe SARS-CoV-2 infection. In TCRdb, the 5' RACE reads were re-called with MiXCR into one record per CDR3 protein. The repertoire holds fewer than 85,000 distinct CDR3 sequences, with roughly 15% as singletons. The sequenced sample was whole blood. These receptors were obtained from an adult who was a healthcare worker with PCR-confirmed SARS-CoV-2 infection or an uninfected control (not recorded which).

This clonotype has only one observation. The V call is TRBV12-5, the J call TRBJ1-1, with D unresolved. CDR1 LGHNT and CDR2 FRNRAP come from the germline V gene. V shed 1 base and J shed 5 bases, with 14 bases lying between them. CDR3 length: 15 residues. The CDR3 DNA reads as TGTGCTAGTGGTTTGGGTACGGGGAGATGGACTGAAGCTTTCTTT. It encodes CASGLGTGRWTEAFF.

This clonotype was seen a handful of times. The chain recombines TRBV4-1 with TRBJ2-1; 9 bases match TRBD1. V dropped 3 bases and J dropped 3; count of bases not matched to a gene: 3. The CDR3 is 15 amino acids. CDR1 is MGHRA, CDR2 YSYEKL, per germline. DNA of the CDR3: TGCGCCAGCAGCCAGACAGGGGGGTTCTACAATGAGCAGTTCTTC. It yields the protein CASSQTGGFYNEQFF.

This clonotype was counted only a few times. Relative to the germline gene, one junction end is altered; a read error may explain this. This chain connects TRBV29-1 to TRBJ1-2; 8 bases match TRBD1. The germline CDR1 and CDR2 sequences are SQVTM and ANQGSEA. The CDR3 extends over 8 amino acids. The CDR3 DNA reads TGCAGCGTTGACAGGGGGCTGTTC. It codes for CSVDRGLF.

This clonotype was seen repeatedly, ten times or more. The genes are TRBV20-1 and TRBJ2-5; 7 bases are shared with TRBD2. CDR1 is DFQATT, CDR2 SNEGSKA, per germline (reference sequence). The CDR3 contains 17 residues. With 0 bases clipped from V and 0 bases from J, the junction kept 10 bases outside the gene matches. CDR3 region: CSARDMFGGGHQETQYF. The CDR3 DNA reads TGCAGTGCTAGAGATATGTTCGGCGGGGGTCACCAAGAGACCCAGTACTTC.

The chain links TRBV7-2 to TRBJ1-2; no clear D. V was trimmed by 1 base and J by 2 bases, leaving 5 bases between them. Per germline, CDR1 SGHTA and CDR2 FQGNSA. This CDR3 region has 13 residues. The CDR3 nucleotides are TGTGCCAGCAGCTTAGGCGTCAACTATGGCTACACCTTC. Its protein is CASSLGVNYGYTF.

The sample holds many counts of this clonotype. The chain links TRBV12-3 or TRBV12-4 to TRBJ2-1; D possibly corresponds to TRBD1 (6 bases). V gave up 5 bases and J gave up 0 bases, with 8 bases separating them. This CDR3 has 14 residues. The CDR3 is CASSNRASYNEQFF. DNA of the CDR3: TGTGCCAGCAGTAACAGGGCCTCCTACAATGAGCAGTTCTTC.

This clonotype was observed many times. This rearrangement joins TRBV20-1 to TRBJ1-1, with a tentative D call TRBD1 (5 bases). Germline V lookup: CDR1 DFQATT, CDR2 SNEGSKA (reference sequence). V lost 5 bases, J lost 0 bases, and 10 bases lay in between. The CDR3 length is 13 residues. This CDR3 is CSARAGVNTEAFF. CDR3 DNA sequence: TGCAGTGCTCGCGCGGGGGTGAACACTGAAGCTTTCTTT.